Presented here are 15 T cell receptor beta chains from one specimen sequenced in a study of cytomegalovirus exposure and HLA in healthy donors. Profiling relied on immunoSEQ multiplex PCR, and the TCRdb table lists in-frame clones only, not all of them. The sample has about 120,000 clones; 85% to 90% are singletons. Sequences were obtained from PBMCs. All receptors come from a woman aged 18 to 35 in good health and CMV-seronegative.

This clone was picked up one time. The rearrangement joins TRBV9 to TRBJ2-1; weak D call: TRBD1 (6 bases). V was pared by 2 bases and J by 9 bases, with 12 bases between. Germline CDR1 is SGDLS and CDR2 is YYNGEE. The CDR3 is made up of 13 amino acids. CDR3 coding DNA: TGTGCCAGCAGCGTTTTCAGGGGCGGTGAGCAGTTCTTC. Translating gives CASSVFRGGEQFF.

V is TRBV7-8 and J is TRBJ2-7; 7 bases fit TRBD2. The CDR3 loop spans 16 amino acids. The germline V gene encodes CDR1 SGHVS and CDR2 FQNEAQ. With V trimmed by 4 bases and J by 3 bases, 12 bases remained unmatched. The CDR3 bases are TGTGCCAGCAGCTCCCCACCGAAGGCGGGAGACTACGAGCAGTACTTC. This codes for CASSSPPKAGDYEQYF.

This clone was seen a few times. The chain carries TRBV5-5 and TRBJ1-2; possible D gene TRBD1, 5 bases. CDR3 length: 12 residues. Germline CDR1 SGHKS, CDR2 YYEKEE (reference sequence). The V end lost 5 bases, the J end lost 4 bases, and 9 bases lay between the germline ends. CDR3 bases: TGTGCCAGCAGGAACAGGATCTATGGCTACACCTTC. This encodes CASRNRIYGYTF.

This clone has only one observation. This sequence joins TRBV7-6 and TRBJ2-3, with 10 bases fitting TRBD2. Germline V gene sequence: CDR1 SGHVS, CDR2 FNYEAQ. The V segment lost 5 bases and the J segment 2 bases; nucleotides outside the gene matches: 13. This CDR3 has 18 residues. CDR3 sequence: CASSPTNLAGGSTDTQYF. CDR3 nucleotide sequence: TGTGCCAGCAGCCCGACGAATTTAGCGGGAGGATCCACAGATACGCAGTATTTT.

This chain joins TRBV28 and TRBJ2-3, with a tentative D call TRBD1 (6 bases). V lost 5 bases to trimming and J lost 2 bases, with 11 bases between them. The CDR3 has 14 amino acids. Per the germline V gene, CDR1 is MDHEN and CDR2 is SYDVKM. CDR3 loop: CASSVQGDTDTQYF. CDR3 DNA: TGTGCCAGCAGTGTACAGGGAGACACAGATACGCAGTATTTT.

The rearrangement joins TRBV28 to TRBJ2-7, with 9 bases aligning to TRBD2. Trimming at V came to 5 bases and at J to 0 bases, leaving 8 bases not matched to a gene. The CDR3 runs 16 residues. CDR1 and CDR2 (germline): MDHEN, SYDVKM. The CDR3 DNA sequence: TGTGCCAGCAGTCTAGAAGCGGGGGGTCTCTCCTACGAGCAGTACTTC. Translated, it gives CASSLEAGGLSYEQYF.

About this clone: Other DNA sequences within the sample encode an identical CDR3. The V call is TRBV5-1, the J call TRBJ1-1; D is unresolved. Germline V lookup: CDR1 SGHRS, CDR2 YFSETQ. The V gene lost 0 bases and the J gene lost 1 base, with 7 bases spanning the gap. The CDR3 runs 14 residues. The CDR3 DNA reads TGCGCCAGCAGCTTGGCGTCAGGGAACACTGAAGCTTTCTTT. This codes for CASSLASGNTEAFF.

The chain employs TRBV15 and TRBJ2-1; D gene uncertain. The ends were cut back, 0 bases at V and 4 bases at J, with 10 bases in the middle. The V gene's germline CDR1 is LNHNV and CDR2 YYDKDF (reference sequence). This CDR3 has 15 amino acids. CDR3 protein: CATSRDGRRYNEQFF. DNA for the CDR3: TGTGCCACCAGCAGAGACGGCAGGCGTTACAATGAGCAGTTCTTC.

This clone was seen more than once but under ten times. The chain joins TRBV6-4 to TRBJ2-3; weak D call: TRBD1 (5 bases). CDR1 MRHNA and CDR2 SNTAGT come from the germline V gene. This CDR3 spans 13 amino acids. The germline V and J ends were trimmed by 2 bases and 6 bases, with 9 bases remaining between them. Here the CDR3 DNA reads TGTGCCAGCAGTGACGAGCCAGGGGATACGCAGTATTTT. Amino acids: CASSDEPGDTQYF.

V gene TRBV6-5 combines with J gene TRBJ1-2; 9 bases map to TRBD1. With V trimmed by 10 bases and J by 5 bases, 8 bases remained unmatched. Germline CDR1 MNHEY, CDR2 SVGAGI. The CDR3 contains 13 residues. CDR3 DNA: TGTGCCATCTCATCCGGGACAGGGTATGGCTACACCTTC. Encoded protein: CAISSGTGYGYTF.

This clone was counted between two and nine times. This chain joins TRBV5-6 and TRBJ2-1, with 10 positions matching TRBD1. This CDR3 contains 17 residues. Per the germline V gene, CDR1 is SGHDT and CDR2 is YYEEEE. V gave up 0 bases and J gave up 4 bases; unmatched junction bases: 7. DNA for the CDR3: TGTGCCAGCAGCTTGGATGGGGGGACAGGGGAATACAATGAGCAGTTCTTC. Translation: CASSLDGGTGEYNEQFF.

This chain joins TRBV5-5 and TRBJ1-2, with a weak D call TRBD1 (5 bases). CDR1 is SGHKS and CDR2 is YYEKEE in the germline V gene (reference sequence). CDR3 size: 14 residues. The V end was cut by 4 bases, the J end by 4 bases, with 14 bases between. CDR3 DNA: TGTGCCAGCAGCGCGGGACTCTATCCCTATGGCTACACCTTC. This codes for CASSAGLYPYGYTF.

The chain carries TRBV18 and TRBJ1-2; D remains unclear. V gave up 6 bases and J gave up 3 bases, with 11 bases separating them. The CDR3 has 13 amino acids. Germline CDR1 and CDR2: KGHSH and LQKENI. The CDR3 DNA is TGTGCCAGCTCCCTCGGGGAGGACTATGGCTACACCTTC. Its translation: CASSLGEDYGYTF.

The genes are TRBV19 and TRBJ2-3; D remains ambiguous. CDR1 and CDR2 (germline): LNHDA, SQIVND (reference sequence). The CDR3 loop spans 14 amino acids. Deletions cut 0 bases from V and 2 bases from J, with 6 bases between. CDR3 DNA: TGTGCCAGTAGTATAGAGACTTTCACAGATACGCAGTATTTT. Its translation is CASSIETFTDTQYF.

The rearrangement uses TRBV27 and TRBJ2-1; D may be TRBD2 (5 bases). The CDR3 consists of 12 residues. Germline CDR1 is MNHEY and CDR2 is SMNVEV (reference sequence). The V end was cut by 7 bases, the J end by 5 bases, with 9 bases between. The CDR3 sequence: CASTSGNNEQFF. The CDR3 DNA is TGTGCCAGCACCAGCGGAAACAATGAGCAGTTCTTC.